This T cell receptor beta chain was profiled in a study of control samples from healthy donors and cancer patients (dated by TCRdb to between 2020 and 2021). The library was made by the immunoSEQ multiplex PCR assay. TCRdb carries this immuneACCESS record with in-frame sequences only. Its versions omit some clonotypes, under half of them owing to an unresolved V gene in the studies checked, with the rest unexplained. This sample lists more than 95,000 clones; 85% to 90% were detected once. 2% to 2.5% of the sample belongs to the ten largest clones. As regards this clone: Its antigen remains unidentified. Nothing much larger sits one base from this clone, and base qualities are not available.

The CDR3 runs 14 residues from the cysteine to the phenylalanine. The kept DNA is CDR3 alone, 42 bases in frame from the first base. According to the germline V gene (reference sequence), CDR1 reads SEHNR and CDR2 reads FQNEAQ. At the junction V is shortened by 0 bases and J by 4 bases, with 9 bases in between. The sample consisted of blood. This chain joins TRBV7-9 to TRBJ1-2; perhaps TRBD1 is the D gene, with 6 bases matching. The sequence derives from a woman in her sixties or seventies in good health. The CDR3 reads as follows: CASSLAGGRYGYTF. In nucleotide form, the sequence is TGTGCCAGCAGCTTAGCGGGGGGGCGCTATGGCTACACCTTC.